The rows below give T cell receptor beta chains drawn from one sample of a study of T-cell memory formation after mild COVID-19. One entry per CDR3 protein results from TCRdb running MiXCR on the 5' RACE reads. Of 300,000 to 400,000 distinct CDR3 sequences in the sample, less than 20% were seen once. The sample was PBMCs or a T cell subset sorted from them (not recorded which). These receptors were collected from a man between 18 and 29 years old who had mild COVID-19 (a few samples of this study predate the infection). Cell type and time point are not known. CDR3s include the opening cysteine and the closing phenylalanine or tryptophan. Each record gives: D gene, J gene, clone size, V gene, CDR3 protein, CDR3 DNA. D genes are given only for firm matches. Clone size is shown for a subset of rows, as once, few, many or a class of expanded clone.

d_gene: TRBD2; j_gene: TRBJ2-3; abundance: .; v_gene: TRBV27; CDR3aa: CASSVTSAGTDTQYF; CDR3nt: TGTGCCAGCAGTGTTACTAGCGCGGGCACAGATACGCAGTATTTT
d_gene: .; j_gene: TRBJ2-3; abundance: .; v_gene: TRBV25-1; CDR3aa: CASSEHKRTDTDTQYF; CDR3nt: TGTGCCAGCAGTGAACATAAACGGACGGACACAGATACGCAGTATTTT
d_gene: TRBD2; j_gene: TRBJ2-3; abundance: .; v_gene: TRBV7-2; CDR3aa: CASSLEPSGGYDTQYF; CDR3nt: TGTGCCAGCAGCTTAGAGCCTAGCGGGGGTTACGATACGCAGTATTTT
d_gene: .; j_gene: TRBJ1-1; abundance: .; v_gene: TRBV7-9; CDR3aa: CASSLVRARKTEAFF; CDR3nt: TGTGCCAGCAGCTTAGTGAGGGCTCGAAAGACTGAAGCTTTCTTT
d_gene: .; j_gene: TRBJ1-1; abundance: few; v_gene: TRBV5-1; CDR3aa: CASSLDGILRAEAFF; CDR3nt: TGCGCCAGCAGCTTGGATGGTATCTTGCGGGCTGAAGCTTTCTTT
d_gene: .; j_gene: TRBJ2-1; abundance: many; v_gene: TRBV5-1; CDR3aa: CASSLGNVDSVSNEQFF; CDR3nt: TGCGCCAGCAGCTTGGGAAATGTGGACTCGGTGTCGAATGAGCAGTTCTTC
d_gene: .; j_gene: TRBJ1-2; abundance: .; v_gene: TRBV10-3; CDR3aa: CAISESVGGPGYTF; CDR3nt: TGTGCCATCAGTGAGTCGGTCGGTGGACCTGGCTACACCTTC
d_gene: .; j_gene: TRBJ1-5; abundance: few; v_gene: TRBV10-3; CDR3aa: CAISEVGGSNQPQHF; CDR3nt: TGTGCCATCAGTGAGGTGGGGGGTAGCAATCAGCCCCAGCATTTT
d_gene: TRBD1; j_gene: TRBJ1-2; abundance: .; v_gene: TRBV7-9; CDR3aa: CASSGRVGQGRNYGYTF; CDR3nt: TGTGCCAGCAGCGGAAGGGTAGGACAGGGCCGCAACTATGGCTACACCTTC
d_gene: TRBD1; j_gene: TRBJ2-1; abundance: .; v_gene: TRBV5-1; CDR3aa: CASSYRTGNEQFF; CDR3nt: TGCGCCAGCAGCTACCGGACAGGCAATGAGCAGTTCTTC
d_gene: .; j_gene: TRBJ1-3; abundance: many; v_gene: TRBV29-1; CDR3aa: CSVVKESDGNTIYF; CDR3nt: TGCAGCGTTGTAAAGGAGTCGGACGGAAACACCATATATTTT
d_gene: .; j_gene: TRBJ2-1; abundance: .; v_gene: TRBV6-4; CDR3aa: CASSDSGHGRLF; CDR3nt: TGTGCCAGCAGTGACTCGGGACACGGACGGCTCTTC
d_gene: .; j_gene: TRBJ2-3; abundance: .; v_gene: TRBV5-1; CDR3aa: CASSWRGSSGTDTQYF; CDR3nt: TGCGCCAGCAGCTGGAGAGGGAGTAGTGGAACAGATACGCAGTATTTT
d_gene: .; j_gene: TRBJ2-6; abundance: few; v_gene: TRBV6-1; CDR3aa: CASSDKTGLAGANVLTF; CDR3nt: TGTGCCAGCAGTGACAAGACAGGCTTGGCTGGGGCCAACGTCCTGACTTTC
d_gene: .; j_gene: TRBJ2-5; abundance: many; v_gene: TRBV20-1; CDR3aa: CSARGGGAQETQYF; CDR3nt: TGCAGTGCTAGAGGTGGGGGGGCACAAGAGACCCAGTACTTC
d_gene: TRBD1; j_gene: TRBJ2-5; abundance: .; v_gene: TRBV9; CDR3aa: CASSIDRGRGETQYF; CDR3nt: TGTGCCAGCAGCATCGACAGGGGGCGAGGTGAGACCCAGTACTTC
d_gene: .; j_gene: TRBJ1-1; abundance: few; v_gene: TRBV20-1; CDR3aa: CSARDGNGAFF; CDR3nt: TGCAGTGCTAGAGACGGGAATGGGGCTTTCTTT
d_gene: .; j_gene: TRBJ2-5; abundance: .; v_gene: TRBV7-2; CDR3aa: CASSLFGTPSRETQYF; CDR3nt: TGTGCCAGCAGCTTATTCGGGACTCCTAGCAGAGAGACCCAGTACTTC
d_gene: .; j_gene: TRBJ2-5; abundance: many; v_gene: TRBV6-5; CDR3aa: CASSYSRDTGEETQYF; CDR3nt: TGTGCCAGCAGTTACTCCCGGGACACCGGGGAAGAGACCCAGTACTTC
d_gene: TRBD2; j_gene: TRBJ2-7; abundance: .; v_gene: TRBV10-3; CDR3aa: CAISELAGPYEQYF; CDR3nt: TGTGCCATCAGTGAGCTAGCGGGGCCCTACGAGCAGTACTTC
d_gene: .; j_gene: TRBJ1-1; abundance: .; v_gene: TRBV5-1; CDR3aa: CASSLFEGNTEAFF; CDR3nt: TGCGCCAGCAGCTTATTTGAAGGGAACACTGAAGCTTTCTTT
d_gene: TRBD2; j_gene: TRBJ2-3; abundance: .; v_gene: TRBV9; CDR3aa: CASSVIAGSIDTQYF; CDR3nt: TGTGCCAGCAGCGTAATAGCGGGGAGCATTGATACGCAGTATTTT
d_gene: TRBD1; j_gene: TRBJ2-3; abundance: many; v_gene: TRBV10-3; CDR3aa: CAISSSTGGLTDTQYF; CDR3nt: TGTGCCATCAGTTCTTCGACAGGGGGACTCACAGATACGCAGTATTTT
d_gene: TRBD1; j_gene: TRBJ2-7; abundance: .; v_gene: TRBV4-1; CDR3aa: CASSLTGVEQYF; CDR3nt: TGCGCCAGCAGCCTCACAGGGGTCGAGCAGTACTTC
d_gene: .; j_gene: TRBJ1-1; abundance: few; v_gene: TRBV4-2; CDR3aa: CASTTQTREAFF; CDR3nt: TGTGCCAGCACCACCCAAACTCGGGAAGCTTTCTTT
d_gene: TRBD1; j_gene: TRBJ1-5; abundance: .; v_gene: TRBV20-1; CDR3aa: CSASPGQGYVQPQHF; CDR3nt: TGCAGTGCTTCACCGGGACAGGGGTACGTTCAGCCCCAGCATTTT
d_gene: .; j_gene: TRBJ2-3; abundance: many; v_gene: TRBV9; CDR3aa: CASSVASQSDTQYF; CDR3nt: TGTGCCAGCAGCGTAGCCTCACAGTCAGATACGCAGTATTTT
d_gene: .; j_gene: TRBJ2-3; abundance: few; v_gene: TRBV20-1; CDR3aa: CSASDARGSGDTQYF; CDR3nt: TGCAGTGCTAGCGATGCCAGGGGATCCGGAGATACGCAGTATTTT
d_gene: .; j_gene: TRBJ2-1; abundance: .; v_gene: TRBV2; CDR3aa: CASTQESSYNEQFF; CDR3nt: TGTGCCAGCACGCAAGAGAGCTCCTACAATGAGCAGTTCTTC
d_gene: TRBD1; j_gene: TRBJ1-6; abundance: .; v_gene: TRBV5-1; CDR3aa: CASSTGGTGERLHF; CDR3nt: TGCGCCAGCAGCACAGGCGGGACAGGGGAGCGCCTCCACTTT
d_gene: .; j_gene: TRBJ2-7; abundance: .; v_gene: TRBV24-1; CDR3aa: CATIMAYEQYF; CDR3nt: TGTGCCACCATAATGGCTTACGAGCAGTACTTC
d_gene: .; j_gene: TRBJ2-5; abundance: .; v_gene: TRBV28; CDR3aa: CASSFRRGETQYF; CDR3nt: TGTGCCAGCAGTTTTCGACGGGGGGAGACCCAGTACTTC
d_gene: .; j_gene: TRBJ1-3; abundance: .; v_gene: TRBV5-1; CDR3aa: CASSTPGNTIYF; CDR3nt: TGCGCCAGCAGCACCCCAGGAAACACCATATATTTT
d_gene: TRBD1; j_gene: TRBJ2-2; abundance: .; v_gene: TRBV24-1; CDR3aa: CATSRAGGSGELFF; CDR3nt: TGTGCCACCAGTCGGGCAGGGGGCTCCGGGGAGCTGTTTTTT
d_gene: TRBD1; j_gene: TRBJ2-2; abundance: .; v_gene: TRBV4-1; CDR3aa: CASSHPARGRNTGELFF; CDR3nt: TGCGCCAGCAGCCATCCGGCGAGGGGGCGGAACACCGGGGAGCTGTTTTTT
d_gene: .; j_gene: TRBJ1-1; abundance: few; v_gene: TRBV6-5; CDR3aa: CASSYSREGAGTEAFF; CDR3nt: TGTGCCAGCAGTTACTCGAGGGAGGGCGCGGGCACTGAAGCTTTCTTT
d_gene: TRBD1; j_gene: TRBJ2-1; abundance: .; v_gene: TRBV10-3; CDR3aa: CAISEMTGGDSYNEQFF; CDR3nt: TGTGCCATCAGTGAAATGACAGGGGGAGACTCCTACAATGAGCAGTTCTTC
d_gene: .; j_gene: TRBJ2-4; abundance: .; v_gene: TRBV11-2; CDR3aa: CASSLVVTETKGIQYF; CDR3nt: TGTGCCAGCAGCTTAGTCGTGACTGAGACCAAAGGCATTCAGTACTTC
d_gene: .; j_gene: TRBJ1-2; abundance: many; v_gene: TRBV6-6; CDR3aa: CASRRPRERVDRGYTF; CDR3nt: TGTGCCAGCAGACGCCCACGCGAGAGGGTAGATCGCGGCTACACCTTC
d_gene: TRBD1; j_gene: TRBJ1-2; abundance: .; v_gene: TRBV20-1; CDR3aa: CSAARTGGENYGYTF; CDR3nt: TGCAGTGCTGCCCGGACAGGGGGAGAGAACTATGGCTACACCTTC
d_gene: .; j_gene: TRBJ1-5; abundance: .; v_gene: TRBV5-1; CDR3aa: CASSLVGGNSDQPQHF; CDR3nt: TGCGCCAGCAGCTTGGTAGGCGGTAATTCTGATCAGCCCCAGCATTTT
d_gene: .; j_gene: TRBJ2-5; abundance: .; v_gene: TRBV7-6; CDR3aa: CASSLTGWPGETQYF; CDR3nt: TGTGCCAGCAGCCTCACGGGATGGCCAGGGGAGACCCAGTACTTC
d_gene: .; j_gene: TRBJ2-2; abundance: .; v_gene: TRBV2; CDR3aa: CASRPVSGRELFF; CDR3nt: TGTGCCAGCAGGCCAGTTTCTGGCCGGGAGCTGTTTTTT
d_gene: TRBD2; j_gene: TRBJ2-5; abundance: few; v_gene: TRBV7-2; CDR3aa: CATKRGAGGETQYF; CDR3nt: TGTGCCACCAAGCGGGGGGCAGGGGGGGAGACCCAGTACTTC
d_gene: .; j_gene: TRBJ2-2; abundance: many; v_gene: TRBV12-3/TRBV12-4; CDR3aa: CASSLTAGELFF; CDR3nt: TGTGCCAGCAGTTTAACCGCCGGGGAGCTGTTTTTT
d_gene: .; j_gene: TRBJ2-1; abundance: .; v_gene: TRBV7-3; CDR3aa: CASSLTSANEQFF; CDR3nt: TGTGCCAGCAGCTTAACGTCCGCAAATGAGCAGTTCTTC
d_gene: .; j_gene: TRBJ2-1; abundance: many; v_gene: TRBV25-1; CDR3aa: CASSKSAGSYNEQFF; CDR3nt: TGTGCCAGCAGTAAGAGCGCAGGCTCCTACAATGAGCAGTTCTTC
d_gene: TRBD1; j_gene: TRBJ1-6; abundance: .; v_gene: TRBV5-4; CDR3aa: CASSLPGQGSNSPLHF; CDR3nt: TGTGCCAGCAGCTTGCCAGGACAGGGTAGTAATTCACCCCTCCACTTT
d_gene: .; j_gene: TRBJ1-6; abundance: .; v_gene: TRBV6-2/TRBV6-3; CDR3aa: CASSYCWGPNSPLHF; CDR3nt: TGTGCCAGCAGTTACTGTTGGGGGCCGAATTCACCCCTCCACTTT
d_gene: TRBD1; j_gene: TRBJ2-1; abundance: few; v_gene: TRBV5-4; CDR3aa: CASSLGTGMNEQFF; CDR3nt: TGTGCCAGCAGCTTAGGGACAGGGATGAATGAGCAGTTCTTC
d_gene: .; j_gene: TRBJ2-5; abundance: .; v_gene: TRBV6-2/TRBV6-3; CDR3aa: CASSYLPGSKTQYF; CDR3nt: TGTGCCAGCAGTTACCTACCGGGCAGCAAGACCCAGTACTTC
d_gene: .; j_gene: TRBJ1-2; abundance: .; v_gene: TRBV13; CDR3aa: CASGGGHSANYGYTF; CDR3nt: TGTGCCAGCGGGGGGGGGCACAGCGCCAACTATGGCTACACCTTC
d_gene: .; j_gene: TRBJ1-1; abundance: few; v_gene: TRBV12-3/TRBV12-4; CDR3aa: CASTNFGVTEAFF; CDR3nt: TGTGCCAGCACAAATTTCGGGGTGACTGAAGCTTTCTTT
d_gene: .; j_gene: TRBJ2-2; abundance: .; v_gene: TRBV7-6; CDR3aa: CASSLVLGELFF; CDR3nt: TGTGCCAGCAGCTTAGTTCTCGGGGAGCTGTTTTTT
d_gene: TRBD1; j_gene: TRBJ1-6; abundance: .; v_gene: TRBV6-5; CDR3aa: CASSWTGEGSPLHF; CDR3nt: TGTGCCAGCAGTTGGACAGGGGAGGGGTCACCCCTCCACTTT
d_gene: .; j_gene: TRBJ2-3; abundance: few; v_gene: TRBV7-2; CDR3aa: CASSWPGVSTDTQYF; CDR3nt: TGTGCCAGCAGCTGGCCGGGTGTGAGCACAGATACGCAGTATTTT
d_gene: .; j_gene: TRBJ2-1; abundance: .; v_gene: TRBV9; CDR3aa: CASSVGTIPNEQFF; CDR3nt: TGTGCCAGCAGCGTAGGAACCATACCCAATGAGCAGTTCTTC
d_gene: .; j_gene: TRBJ2-1; abundance: .; v_gene: TRBV10-3; CDR3aa: CAISEGLYNEHFF; CDR3nt: TGTGCCATCAGTGAGGGACTTTACAATGAGCATTTCTTC
d_gene: .; j_gene: TRBJ1-2; abundance: .; v_gene: TRBV20-1; CDR3aa: CSAAPGRVTLSYGYTF; CDR3nt: TGCAGTGCTGCCCCGGGCCGTGTCACGCTATCCTATGGCTACACCTTC
d_gene: TRBD1; j_gene: TRBJ1-6; abundance: few; v_gene: TRBV3-1; CDR3aa: CASSHLTEDWTGTNSPLHF; CDR3nt: TGTGCCAGCAGCCACCTTACTGAAGACTGGACAGGGACAAATTCACCCCTCCACTTT